A single sample is the source of the 3 T cell receptor beta chains below, sequenced in a study of shared clonotypes between healthy human individuals. Sequencing was performed with immunoSEQ multiplex PCR; in TCRdb, only in-frame clones are kept and a portion is missing. The table has 2 million to 3 million clones, around nine tenths seen once; the top ten hold 0.14%. The sample consisted of naive CD4+ T cells sorted from blood. Stated subset: CD45RA+ positively selected. The origin of the receptors is a man between 18 and 35 years old in good health.

The chain is built from TRBV11-2 and TRBJ2-5, with 8 bases aligning to TRBD2. From germline, CDR1 is SGHAT and CDR2 FQNNGV. J gave up 2 bases and V 6 bases, and 8 bases lay outside the gene matches. The CDR3 length is 15 residues. The DNA of the CDR3 is TGTGCCAGCAGGGTCACGGGAGGGGTTCAAGAGACCCAGTACTTC. Translated: CASRVTGGVQETQYF.

The CDR3: CASGLDGMNTEAFF. CDR3 DNA sequence: TGTGCTAGTGGTTTGGACGGGATGAACACTGAAGCTTTCTTT. The chain recombines TRBV12-5 with TRBJ1-1; D not resolved. The CDR3 runs 14 residues. Trimming removed 1 base at V and 0 bases at J, with 6 bases between. Looked up from germline, CDR1 is LGHNT and CDR2 is FRNRAP.

This clone appeared a few times. V usage is TRBV6-1 and J usage is TRBJ1-5; the match to TRBD1 covers 7 bases. From germline, CDR1 is MNHNS and CDR2 SASEGT. This CDR3 contains 14 residues. Unmatched junction bases numbered 5, after V lost 2 bases and J lost 7 bases. CDR3: CASSELTGTQPQHF. The CDR3, as DNA: TGTGCCAGCAGTGAATTGACAGGGACCCAGCCCCAGCATTTT.